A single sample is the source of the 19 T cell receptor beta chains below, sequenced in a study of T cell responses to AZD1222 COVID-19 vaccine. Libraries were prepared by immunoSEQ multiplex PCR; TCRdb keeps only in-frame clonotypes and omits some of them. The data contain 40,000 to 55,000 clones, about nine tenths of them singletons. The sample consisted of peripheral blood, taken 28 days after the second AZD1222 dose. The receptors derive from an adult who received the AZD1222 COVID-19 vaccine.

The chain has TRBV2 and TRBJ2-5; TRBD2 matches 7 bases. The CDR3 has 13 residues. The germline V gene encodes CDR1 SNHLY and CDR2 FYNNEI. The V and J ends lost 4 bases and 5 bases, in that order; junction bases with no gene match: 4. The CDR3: CASSASGMETQYF. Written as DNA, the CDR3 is TGTGCCAGCAGTGCGAGCGGGATGGAGACCCAGTACTTC.

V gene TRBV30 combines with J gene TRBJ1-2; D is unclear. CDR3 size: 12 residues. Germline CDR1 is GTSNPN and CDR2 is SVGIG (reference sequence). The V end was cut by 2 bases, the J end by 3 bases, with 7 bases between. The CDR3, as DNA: TGTGCCTGGAGTCCCATAGACTATGGCTACACCTTC. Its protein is CAWSPIDYGYTF.

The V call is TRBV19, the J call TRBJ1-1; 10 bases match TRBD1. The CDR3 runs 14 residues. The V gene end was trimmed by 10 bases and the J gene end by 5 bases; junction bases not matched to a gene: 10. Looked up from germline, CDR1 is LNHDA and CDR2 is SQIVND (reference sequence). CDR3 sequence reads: CAITRQGARTEAFF. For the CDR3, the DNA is TGTGCCATTACTAGACAGGGGGCGAGGACTGAAGCTTTCTTT.

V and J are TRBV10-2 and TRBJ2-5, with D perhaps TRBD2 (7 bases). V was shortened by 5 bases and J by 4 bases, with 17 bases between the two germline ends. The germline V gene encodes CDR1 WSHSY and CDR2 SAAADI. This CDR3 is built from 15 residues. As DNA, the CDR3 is TGCGCCAGCAGTTCTGACCGGGGGGCCACAGAGACCCAGTACTTC. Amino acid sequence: CASSSDRGATETQYF.

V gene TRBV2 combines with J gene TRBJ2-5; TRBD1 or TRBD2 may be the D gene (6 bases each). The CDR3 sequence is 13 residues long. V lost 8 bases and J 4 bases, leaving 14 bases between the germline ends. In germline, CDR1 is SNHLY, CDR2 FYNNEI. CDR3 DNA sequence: TGTGCCAGCGGGGATTCGGGGGCAGAGACCCAGTACTTC. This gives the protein CASGDSGAETQYF.

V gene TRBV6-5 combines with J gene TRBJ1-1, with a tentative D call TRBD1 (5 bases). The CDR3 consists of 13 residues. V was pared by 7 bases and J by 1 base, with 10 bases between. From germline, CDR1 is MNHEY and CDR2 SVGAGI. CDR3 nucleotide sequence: TGTGCCAGCAACCAGAGGGGGAACACTGAAGCTTTCTTT. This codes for CASNQRGNTEAFF.

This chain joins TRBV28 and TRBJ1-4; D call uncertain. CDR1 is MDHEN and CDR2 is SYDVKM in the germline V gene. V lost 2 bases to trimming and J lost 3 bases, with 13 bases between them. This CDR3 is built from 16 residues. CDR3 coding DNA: TGTGCCAGCAGTTTACCCCGAGATCCTCCTAATGAAAAACTGTTTTTT. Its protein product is CASSLPRDPPNEKLFF.

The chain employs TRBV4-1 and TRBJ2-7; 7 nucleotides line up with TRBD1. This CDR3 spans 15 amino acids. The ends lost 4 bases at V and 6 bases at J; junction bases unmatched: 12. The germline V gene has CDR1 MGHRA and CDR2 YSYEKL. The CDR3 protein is CASSPWQGVFSEQYF. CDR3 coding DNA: TGCGCCAGCAGCCCCTGGCAGGGGGTTTTTTCCGAGCAGTACTTC.

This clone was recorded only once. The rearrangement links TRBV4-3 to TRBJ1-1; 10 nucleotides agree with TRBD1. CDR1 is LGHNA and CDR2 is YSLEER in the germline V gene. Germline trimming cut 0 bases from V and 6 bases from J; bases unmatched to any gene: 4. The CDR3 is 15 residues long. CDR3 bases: TGCGCCAGCAGCCAAGATCCGGGACAGGGGTCTGAAGCTTTCTTT. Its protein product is CASSQDPGQGSEAFF.

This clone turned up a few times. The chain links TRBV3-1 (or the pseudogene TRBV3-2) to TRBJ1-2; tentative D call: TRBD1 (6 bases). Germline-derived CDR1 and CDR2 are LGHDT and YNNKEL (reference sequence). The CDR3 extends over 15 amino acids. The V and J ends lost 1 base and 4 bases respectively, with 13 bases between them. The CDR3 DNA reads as TGTGCCAGCAGCCAAGGACAGGTGCCGTCCTATGGCTACACCTTC. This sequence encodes CASSQGQVPSYGYTF.

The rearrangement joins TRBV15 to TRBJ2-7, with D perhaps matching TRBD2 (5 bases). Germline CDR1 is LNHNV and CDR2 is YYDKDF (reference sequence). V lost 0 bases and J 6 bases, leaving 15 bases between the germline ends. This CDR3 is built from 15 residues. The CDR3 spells CATSRDPRGEGEQYF. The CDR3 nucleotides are TGTGCCACCAGCAGAGATCCACGGGGTGAAGGCGAGCAGTACTTC. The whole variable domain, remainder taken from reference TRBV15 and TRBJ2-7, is DAMVIQNPRYQVTQFGKPVTLSCSQTLNHNVMYWYQQKSSQAPKLLFHYYDKDFNNEADTPDNFQSRRPNTSFCFLDIRSPGLGDTAMYLCATSRDPRGEGEQYFGPGTRLTVT.

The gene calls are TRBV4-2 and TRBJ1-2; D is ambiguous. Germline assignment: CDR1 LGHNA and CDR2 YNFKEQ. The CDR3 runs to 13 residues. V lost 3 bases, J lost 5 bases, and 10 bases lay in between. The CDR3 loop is CASSQEPSYGYTF. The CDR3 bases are TGTGCCAGCAGCCAGGAACCCTCTTATGGCTACACCTTC.

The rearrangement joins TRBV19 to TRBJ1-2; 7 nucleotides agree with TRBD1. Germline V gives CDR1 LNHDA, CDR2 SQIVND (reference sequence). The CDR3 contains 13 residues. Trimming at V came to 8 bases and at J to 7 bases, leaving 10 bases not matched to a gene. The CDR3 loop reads CASVDRDRGGYTF. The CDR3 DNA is TGTGCCAGTGTCGACAGGGATCGGGGTGGCTACACCTTC.

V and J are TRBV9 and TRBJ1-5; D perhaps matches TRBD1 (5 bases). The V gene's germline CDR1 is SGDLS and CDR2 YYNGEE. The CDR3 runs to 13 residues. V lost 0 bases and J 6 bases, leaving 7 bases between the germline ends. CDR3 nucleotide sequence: TGTGCCAGCAGCGTAGGGGGGAGTCAGCCCCAGCATTTT. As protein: CASSVGGSQPQHF.

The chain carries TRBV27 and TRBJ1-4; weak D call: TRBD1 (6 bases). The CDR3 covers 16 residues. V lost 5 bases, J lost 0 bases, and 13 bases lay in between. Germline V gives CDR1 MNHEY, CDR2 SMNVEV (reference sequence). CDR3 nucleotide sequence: TGTGCCAGCAGTCCTGACAGGAGTTCAACTAATGAAAAACTGTTTTTT. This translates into CASSPDRSSTNEKLFF.

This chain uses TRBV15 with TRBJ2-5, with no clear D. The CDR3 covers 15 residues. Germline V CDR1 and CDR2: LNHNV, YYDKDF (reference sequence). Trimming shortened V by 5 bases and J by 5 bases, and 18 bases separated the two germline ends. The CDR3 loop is CATSVPGSNAETQYF. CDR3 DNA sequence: TGTGCCACCAGCGTCCCCGGGTCGAATGCCGAGACCCAGTACTTC.

This CDR3 reads CASSLKASGVHNEQFF. In DNA form, the CDR3 reads TGTGCCAGCAGCTTGAAAGCTAGCGGGGTACACAATGAGCAGTTCTTC. The rearrangement links TRBV5-4 to TRBJ2-1; TRBD2 matches 9 bases. This CDR3 region has 16 residues. Germline-derived CDR1 and CDR2 are SGHNT and YYREEE (reference sequence). V lost 1 base, J lost 5 bases, and 7 bases stayed unmatched.

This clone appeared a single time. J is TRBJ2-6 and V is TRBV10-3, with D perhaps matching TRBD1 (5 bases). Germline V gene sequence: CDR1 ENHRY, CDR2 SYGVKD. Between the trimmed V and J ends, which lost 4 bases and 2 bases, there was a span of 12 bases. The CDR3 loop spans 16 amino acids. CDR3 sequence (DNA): TGTGCCATCAGTGCATCAGGGATGGCTGGGGCCAACGTCCTGACTTTC. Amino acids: CAISASGMAGANVLTF.

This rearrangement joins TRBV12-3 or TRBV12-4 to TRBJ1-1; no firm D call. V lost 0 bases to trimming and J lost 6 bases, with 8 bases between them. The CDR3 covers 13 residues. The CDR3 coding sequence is TGTGCCAGCAGTTTAGCGTCGGAATCTGAAGCTTTCTTT. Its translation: CASSLASESEAFF.